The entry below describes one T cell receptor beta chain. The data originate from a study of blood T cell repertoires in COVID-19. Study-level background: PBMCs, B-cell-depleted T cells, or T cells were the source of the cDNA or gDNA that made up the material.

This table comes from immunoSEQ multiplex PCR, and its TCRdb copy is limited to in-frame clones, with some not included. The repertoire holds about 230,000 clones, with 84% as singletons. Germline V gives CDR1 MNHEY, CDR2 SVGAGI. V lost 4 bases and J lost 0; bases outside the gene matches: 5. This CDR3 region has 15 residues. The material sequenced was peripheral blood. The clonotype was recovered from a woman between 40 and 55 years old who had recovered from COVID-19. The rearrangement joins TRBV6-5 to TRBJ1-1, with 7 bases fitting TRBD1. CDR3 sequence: CASSWSTGLNTEAFF. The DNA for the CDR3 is TGTGCCAGCAGTTGGTCGACAGGGCTGAACACTGAAGCTTTCTTT.